The 13 T cell receptor beta chains below come from one sample, sequenced in a study of T cells in Graves' hyperthyroidism and ophthalmopathy. Researchers took RNA transcripts and amplified the TCR beta CDR3 regions from them. TCR CDR3 regions were first amplified by RT-PCR with HTBI primers. MiXCR, applied by TCRdb to the multiplex PCR reads, yields one record per CDR3 protein. The sample carries approximately 500,000 distinct CDR3 sequences, under 60% recorded once. The sample was peripheral blood or thyroid tissue (not recorded which). All receptors come from a woman in her late teens or twenties with Graves' hyperthyroidism.

On this clonotype itself: This could be a read error, since a much larger clone is one nucleotide away. The chain links TRBV12-5 to TRBJ2-7, with 7 bases that match TRBD2. The germline V gene encodes CDR1 LGHNT and CDR2 FRNRAP. The V gene end was trimmed by 5 bases and the J gene end by 3 bases; junction bases not matched to a gene: 10. The CDR3 runs to 15 residues. CDR3 in amino acids: CASGRRTGGVYEQYF. The DNA for the CDR3 is TGTGCTAGTGGTCGACGGACTGGGGGGGTCTACGAGCAGTACTTC.

Concerning this clonotype itself: A much more abundant neighbour one base away suggests this may be a read error. The chain employs TRBV7-3 and TRBJ2-7, with TRBD2 identical over 7 bases. The trim removed 7 bases at V and 7 bases at J, leaving 4 bases unmatched. CDR3 length: 11 residues. From germline, CDR1 is SGHTA and CDR2 FQGTGA. CDR3 DNA sequence: TGTGCCAGCACCTCGGGGGGTGAGCAGTACTTC. It codes for CASTSGGEQYF.

This clonotype was observed a few times. A single base separates this from a much larger clone, so it may be a read error. The gene calls are TRBV7-6 and TRBJ1-5; D unresolved. The CDR3 has 12 residues. The germline V gene has CDR1 SGHVS and CDR2 FNYEAQ. Between the trimmed V and J ends, which lost 4 bases and 7 bases, there was a span of 8 bases. The CDR3 DNA sequence: TGTGCCAGCAGCTCCCCCGGCCAGCCCCAGCATTTT. As protein: CASSSPGQPQHF.

This chain uses TRBV20-1 with TRBJ1-2; no clear D gene. Germline V gene data show CDR1 as DFQATT and CDR2 as SNEGSKA (reference sequence). The CDR3 is 11 amino acids. Trimming shortened V by 8 bases and J by 2 bases, and 9 bases separated the two germline ends. CDR3 sequence reads: CSLAQNYGYTF. The CDR3 coding sequence is TGCAGTTTAGCCCAGAACTATGGCTACACCTTC.

This clonotype was counted at least ten times. This chain uses TRBV7-2 with TRBJ1-2; D is perhaps TRBD1 (6 bases). Trimming stripped 4 bases from V and 4 bases from J, with 19 bases between. The CDR3 is made up of 16 amino acids. Per the germline V gene, CDR1 is SGHTA and CDR2 is FQGNSA. CDR3 protein: CASSSTTGPSLYGYTF. The CDR3 nucleotides are TGTGCCAGCAGCTCAACGACAGGACCTTCACTCTATGGCTACACCTTC.

This clonotype has ten or more counts. V is TRBV7-9 and J is TRBJ2-2, with D uncertain. There are 13 residues in the CDR3. The germline V and J ends were trimmed by 2 bases and 7 bases, with 8 bases remaining between them. Per germline, CDR1 SEHNR and CDR2 FQNEAQ (reference sequence). CDR3: CASSLKTHGELFF. CDR3 sequence (DNA): TGTGCCAGCAGCTTAAAAACCCACGGGGAGCTGTTTTTT.

The V and J genes are TRBV7-9 and TRBJ2-5; no firm D call. Trimming left V 9 bases short and J 11 bases short, with 16 bases between. This CDR3 is 11 amino acids long. CDR1 is SEHNR and CDR2 is FQNEAQ in the germline V gene (reference sequence). The CDR3 sequence is CASLKADGQYF. Here the CDR3 DNA reads TGTGCCAGTCTTAAGGCGGACGGGCAGTACTTC. Combining the CDR3 with reference TRBV7-9 and TRBJ2-5 gives the whole variable domain DTGVSQNPRHKITKRGQNVTFRCDPISEHNRLYWYRQTLGQGPEFLTYFQNEAQLEKSRLLSDRFSAERPKGSFSTLEIQRTEQGDSAMYLCASLKADGQYFGPGTRLLVL.

CDR3 protein: CASRRTGDQPQHF. The CDR3 DNA reads as TGTGCCAGCAGACGGACAGGGGACCAGCCCCAGCATTTT. The chain combines TRBV7-3 with TRBJ1-5, with TRBD1 matching over 9 bases. Germline CDR1 and CDR2: SGHTA and FQGTGA. The V gene end was trimmed by 6 bases and the J gene end by 7 bases; junction bases not matched to a gene: 4. The CDR3 runs 13 residues.

Concerning this clonotype: An end of the junction does not agree with germline; a read error may underlie this. The V gene is TRBV2, the J gene TRBJ2-7; a possible D gene is TRBD1 (6 bases). The V gene's germline CDR1 is SNHLY and CDR2 FYNNEI. The length of the CDR3 is 14 residues. This chain's CDR3 is CASSLGDRSCEQYF. The CDR3 DNA follows: TGTGCCAGCAGTTTAGGTGACAGGTCCTGCGAGCAGTACTTC.

This clonotype appeared a single time. The genes are TRBV10-3 and TRBJ1-1; TRBD1 is a possible D gene (5 bases). V was trimmed by 7 bases and J by 10 bases, leaving 16 bases between them. The germline V gene encodes CDR1 ENHRY and CDR2 SYGVKD. The CDR3 length is 12 residues. Written as DNA, the CDR3 is TGTGCCATCACTGGGGAGAGCGGGGGAGCTTTCTTT. Protein product: CAITGESGGAFF.

This CDR3 reads CASLAGGETQYF. The DNA of the CDR3 is TGTGCCAGCCTAGCGGGAGGCGAGACCCAGTACTTC. The rearrangement uses TRBV2 and TRBJ2-5, with 11 bases aligning to TRBD2. V lost 8 bases to trimming and J lost 5 bases; unmatched junction nucleotides: 1. The CDR3 consists of 12 residues. The germline CDR1 and CDR2 sequences are SNHLY and FYNNEI.

The chain combines TRBV2 with TRBJ2-1; TRBD1 aligns across 9 bases. Germline lookup yields CDR1 SNHLY and CDR2 FYNNEI. The CDR3 is 15 residues long. V shed 1 base and J 3 bases; nucleotides not matched to a gene: 1. The CDR3 region is CASSEEGQGYNEQFF. CDR3 in DNA: TGTGCCAGCAGTGAAGAGGGACAGGGCTACAATGAGCAGTTCTTC.

This clonotype was seen ten or more times. The CDR3 loop reads CASSWTEATNEKLFF. In nucleotides, the CDR3 is TGTGCCAGCAGTTGGACAGAAGCAACTAATGAAAAACTGTTTTTT. The chain has TRBV7-9 and TRBJ1-4; TRBD1 might be the D (6 bases). The V gene's germline CDR1 is SEHNR and CDR2 FQNEAQ (reference sequence). The CDR3 is 15 amino acids. V lost 6 bases and J lost 0, with 11 bases in between.